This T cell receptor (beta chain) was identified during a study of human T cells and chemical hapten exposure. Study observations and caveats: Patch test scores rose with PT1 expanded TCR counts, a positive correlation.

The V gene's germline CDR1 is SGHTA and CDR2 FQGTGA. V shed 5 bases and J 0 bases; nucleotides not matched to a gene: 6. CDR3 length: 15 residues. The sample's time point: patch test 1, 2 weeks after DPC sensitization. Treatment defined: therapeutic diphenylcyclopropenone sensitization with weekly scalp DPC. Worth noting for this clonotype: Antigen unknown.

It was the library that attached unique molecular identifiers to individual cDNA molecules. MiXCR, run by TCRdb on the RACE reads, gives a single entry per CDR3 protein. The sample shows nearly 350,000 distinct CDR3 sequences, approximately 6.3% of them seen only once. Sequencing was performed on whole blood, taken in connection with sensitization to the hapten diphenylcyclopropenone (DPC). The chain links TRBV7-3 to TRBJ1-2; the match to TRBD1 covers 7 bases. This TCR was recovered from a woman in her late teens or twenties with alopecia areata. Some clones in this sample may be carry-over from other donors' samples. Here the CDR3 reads CASSPDRRANYGYTF. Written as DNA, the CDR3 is TGTGCCAGCAGCCCGGACAGGCGAGCTAACTATGGCTACACCTTC.